These 14 T cell receptor beta chains were all obtained from the same sample, sequenced in a study of blood T cell repertoires in COVID-19. Produced via immunoSEQ multiplex PCR; TCRdb's table is partial and in-frame only. The sample has about 220,000 clones, approximately 83% seen once. The sample was PBMCs or T cells enriched from blood (not recorded which). The receptors come from a woman aged 55-70 years who had recovered from COVID-19.

The rearrangement links TRBV5-6 to TRBJ2-3; 13 bases are a match to TRBD2. With 4 bases clipped from V and 3 bases from J, the junction kept 11 bases outside the gene matches. Germline V gene data show CDR1 as SGHDT and CDR2 as YYEEEE. The CDR3 extends over 18 amino acids. This chain's CDR3 is CASSPRTSGSWRTDTQYF. CDR3 nucleotides: TGTGCCAGCAGCCCTCGGACTAGCGGGAGCTGGAGGACAGATACGCAGTATTTT.

J is TRBJ1-6 and V is TRBV6-5; 8 bases line up with TRBD1. The V and J ends lost 0 bases and 5 bases, in that order; junction bases with no gene match: 3. The germline gives CDR1 MNHEY, CDR2 SVGAGI. This CDR3 has 16 amino acids. CDR3 sequence reads: CASSYSQGANNSPLHF. The CDR3 DNA sequence: TGTGCCAGCAGTTACTCGCAGGGGGCAAATAATTCACCCCTCCACTTT.

The rearrangement uses TRBV4-2 and TRBJ1-1, with D hard to call. Deletions cut 0 bases from V and 4 bases from J, with 6 bases between. The length of the CDR3 is 13 residues. Germline V gene lookup returns CDR1 LGHNA and CDR2 YNFKEQ. DNA for the CDR3: TGTGCCAGCAGCCAAGAGGAGTTCACTGAAGCTTTCTTT. Translated: CASSQEEFTEAFF.

This rearrangement joins TRBV6-5 to TRBJ2-7, with D tentatively TRBD1 (6 bases). The CDR3 is 14 amino acids. Germline V gives CDR1 MNHEY, CDR2 SVGAGI. Trimming pared 3 bases from V and 1 base from J, leaving 10 bases between. CDR3 DNA: TGTGCCAGCAGTTATGGGACAAGATCCTACGAGCAGTACTTC. It codes for CASSYGTRSYEQYF.

The J gene is TRBJ1-4, the V gene TRBV5-1, with no clear D. Germline lookup yields CDR1 SGHRS and CDR2 YFSETQ. V lost 0 bases and J 7 bases, leaving 19 bases between the germline ends. This CDR3 region has 17 residues. CDR3 protein: CASSLVASGNSPEKLFF. CDR3 bases: TGCGCCAGCAGCTTGGTAGCGTCGGGGAACTCTCCTGAAAAACTGTTTTTT.

In its sample, this clone ranks as medium-sized. V gene TRBV4-1 combines with J gene TRBJ2-7, with 7 bases identical to TRBD1. Looked up from germline, CDR1 is MGHRA and CDR2 is YSYEKL. V lost 0 bases, J lost 2 bases, and 7 bases stayed unmatched. This CDR3 has 16 residues. Written as DNA, the CDR3 is TGCGCCAGCAGCCAAGATGGGACAGCGTTCACCTACGAGCAGTACTTC. Translation: CASSQDGTAFTYEQYF.

The genes are TRBV5-4 and TRBJ2-3; 16 bases align to TRBD2. The CDR3 is 15 residues long. The germline V gene has CDR1 SGHNT and CDR2 YYREEE (reference sequence). V lost 4 bases, J lost 9 bases, and 5 bases stayed unmatched. The CDR3 sequence: CASSTGTSGGETQYF. CDR3 sequence (DNA): TGTGCCAGCAGCACCGGGACTAGCGGGGGGGAGACGCAGTATTTT.

V gene TRBV6-6 combines with J gene TRBJ2-5, with D possibly matching TRBD1 (5 bases). CDR3 length: 12 amino acids. The V end lost 6 bases, the J end lost 5 bases, and 10 bases lay between the germline ends. Per germline, CDR1 MNHNY and CDR2 SVGAGI (reference sequence). The CDR3 nucleotides read TGTGCCAGCAGGCCAGGGCTGGAGACCCAGTACTTC. As protein: CASRPGLETQYF.

The chain recombines TRBV19 with TRBJ2-6; D possibly corresponds to TRBD1 (8 bases). This CDR3 spans 18 amino acids. Germline-derived CDR1 and CDR2 are LNHDA and SQIVND (reference sequence). V gave up 1 base and J gave up 0 bases, with 13 bases separating them. CDR3 amino acids: CASSIGGGQASGANVLTF. CDR3 bases: TGTGCCAGTAGTATAGGGGGGGGACAGGCCTCTGGGGCCAACGTCCTGACTTTC.

Only a few counts were recorded for this clone. The rearrangement uses TRBV6-2 or TRBV6-3 and TRBJ2-7; perhaps TRBD1 as D (6 bases). CDR1 is MNHEY, CDR2 SVGEGT, per germline. This CDR3 region has 12 residues. Trimming took 5 bases from V and 3 from J, leaving 8 bases between them. CDR3 bases: TGTGCCAGCAGTCAACAGGGCTACGAGCAGTACTTC. It yields the protein CASSQQGYEQYF.

The CDR3 is CASGLVRSGGSPSYGYTF. CDR3 bases: TGTGCTAGTGGTTTGGTACGGTCAGGGGGAAGTCCCTCCTATGGCTACACCTTC. This chain joins TRBV12-5 and TRBJ1-2, with 7 bases that match TRBD1. The V gene's germline CDR1 is LGHNT and CDR2 FRNRAP. This CDR3 has 18 amino acids. V dropped 0 bases and J dropped 4; count of bases not matched to a gene: 14.

In regard to this clone: The junction differs from germline at one of its ends, possibly a read error. The rearrangement uses TRBV15 and TRBJ2-7; perhaps TRBD2 as D (5 bases). The CDR3 is 14 amino acids. The germline gives CDR1 LNHNV, CDR2 YYDKDF (reference sequence). CDR3: CATNRASNLYEQYF. The CDR3 DNA reads as TGTGCCACCAACAGAGCTAGCAACCTCTACGAGCAGTACTTC.

The chain links TRBV7-9 to TRBJ1-2; D is unclear. Trimming removed 5 bases at V and 2 bases at J, with 15 bases between. Germline CDR1 reads SEHNR; CDR2 reads FQNEAQ (reference sequence). CDR3 length: 15 residues. CDR3 loop: CASSLGPGKNYGYTF. The CDR3, as DNA: TGTGCCAGCAGCCTAGGTCCCGGGAAGAACTATGGCTACACCTTC.

The rearrangement links TRBV3-1 (or the pseudogene TRBV3-2) to TRBJ2-2; D uncertain. Germline V lookup: CDR1 LGHDT, CDR2 YNNKEL (reference sequence). V lost 10 bases and J 0 bases, leaving 12 bases between the germline ends. This CDR3 has 14 residues. CDR3 in DNA: TGTGCCACTCAACAGCTACCGAACACCGGGGAGCTGTTTTTT. It translates to CATQQLPNTGELFF.